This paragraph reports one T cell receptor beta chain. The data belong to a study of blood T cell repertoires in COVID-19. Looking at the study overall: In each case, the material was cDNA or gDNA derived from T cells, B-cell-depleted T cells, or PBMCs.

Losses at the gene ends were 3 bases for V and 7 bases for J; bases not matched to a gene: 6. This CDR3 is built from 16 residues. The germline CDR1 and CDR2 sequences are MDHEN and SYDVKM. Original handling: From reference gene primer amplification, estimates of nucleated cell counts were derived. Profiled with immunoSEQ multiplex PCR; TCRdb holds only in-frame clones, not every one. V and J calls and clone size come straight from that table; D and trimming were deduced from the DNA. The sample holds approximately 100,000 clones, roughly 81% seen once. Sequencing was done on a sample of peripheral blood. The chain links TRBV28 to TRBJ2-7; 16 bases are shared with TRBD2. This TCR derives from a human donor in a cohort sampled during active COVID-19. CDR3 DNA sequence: TGTGCCAGCAGTTTCGGGGGACTAGCGGGAGGGCGGGAGCAGTACTTC. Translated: CASSFGGLAGGREQYF. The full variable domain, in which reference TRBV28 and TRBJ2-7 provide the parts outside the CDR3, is DVKVTQSSRYLVKRTGEKVFLECVQDMDHENMFWYRQDPGLGLRLIYFSYDVKMKEKGDIPEGYSVSREKKERFSLILESASTNQTSMYLCASSFGGLAGGREQYFGPGTRLTVT.